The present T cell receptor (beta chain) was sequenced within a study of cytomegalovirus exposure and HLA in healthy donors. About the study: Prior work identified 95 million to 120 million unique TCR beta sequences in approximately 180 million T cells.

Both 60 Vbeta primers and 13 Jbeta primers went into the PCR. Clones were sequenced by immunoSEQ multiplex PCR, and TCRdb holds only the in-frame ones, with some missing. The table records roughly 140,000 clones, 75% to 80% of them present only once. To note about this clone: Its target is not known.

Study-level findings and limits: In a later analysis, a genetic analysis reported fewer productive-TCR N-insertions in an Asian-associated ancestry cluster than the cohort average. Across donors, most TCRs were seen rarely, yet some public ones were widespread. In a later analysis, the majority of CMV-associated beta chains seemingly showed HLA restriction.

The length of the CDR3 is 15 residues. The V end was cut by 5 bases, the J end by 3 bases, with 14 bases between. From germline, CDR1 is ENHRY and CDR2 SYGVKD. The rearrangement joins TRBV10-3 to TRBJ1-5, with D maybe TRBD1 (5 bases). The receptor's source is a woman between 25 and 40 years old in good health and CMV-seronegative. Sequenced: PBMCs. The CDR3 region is CAISTGNYDNQPQHF. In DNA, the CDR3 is TGTGCCATCAGTACAGGTAATTACGACAATCAGCCCCAGCATTTT.